A single sample gave rise to the 4 T cell receptor beta chains below, sequenced in a study of cytomegalovirus exposure and HLA in healthy donors. Amplification used 60 Vbeta primers and 13 Jbeta primers. Profiled with immunoSEQ multiplex PCR; TCRdb holds only in-frame clones, not every one. The sample consists of about 120,000 clones, under 70% of them appearing once. Sequencing input: PBMCs. These TCRs come from a man aged 18 to 29 in good health and CMV-seronegative.

The genes are TRBV28 and TRBJ2-3; 9 bases agree with TRBD2. This CDR3 is built from 18 residues. Germline assignment: CDR1 MDHEN and CDR2 SYDVKM. The ends lost 8 bases at V and 2 bases at J; junction bases unmatched: 17. The CDR3 sequence is CASLPWGRKRGDTDTQYF. In nucleotides, the CDR3 is TGTGCCAGCCTACCTTGGGGCCGGAAGCGGGGGGACACAGATACGCAGTATTTT.

The sample holds a few counts of this clone. The chain uses TRBV11-3 and TRBJ2-1; D unclear. V lost 5 bases to trimming and J lost 10 bases, with 9 bases between them. Germline values: CDR1 SGHNT, CDR2 YENEEA. The CDR3 is 11 residues long. The CDR3, as DNA: TGTGCCAGCAGCGCCTCCGGGGAGCAGTTCTTC. Its protein is CASSASGEQFF.

V usage is TRBV5-6 and J usage is TRBJ2-5, with 7 bases identical to TRBD2. Germline CDR1 SGHDT, CDR2 YYEEEE. This CDR3 is 14 amino acids long. The junction had 7 bases not matched to a gene; V was cut back by 4 bases and J by 4 bases. As DNA, the CDR3 is TGTGCCAGCAGCATACCGACTAGCCGAGAGACCCAGTACTTC. Its protein product is CASSIPTSRETQYF.

The chain carries TRBV9 and TRBJ2-1, with a possible D match to TRBD1 (6 bases). Germline CDR1 is SGDLS and CDR2 is YYNGEE. Trimming took off 4 bases at V and 7 bases at J, with 18 bases between the two ends. This CDR3 contains 15 residues. CDR3 nucleotide sequence: TGTGCCAGCAGCCCCTCGTCGAGGGGGTGGAATGAGCAGTTCTTC. Translated, it gives CASSPSSRGWNEQFF.